The subject of this entry is one T cell receptor beta chain. In the PCR, 60 Vbeta and 13 Jbeta primers were used. The method was immunoSEQ multiplex PCR; TCRdb's version includes in-frame clones alone and lacks a portion of them. The sample has almost 85,000 clones, around 80% seen once. The data were taken from a study of cytomegalovirus exposure and HLA in healthy donors. The ends were cut back, 0 bases at V and 4 bases at J, with 10 bases in the middle. Germline CDR1 is SGDLS and CDR2 is YYNGEE. The CDR3 runs to 15 residues. This receptor was taken from a male donor in good health and CMV-seropositive. Source material: PBMCs. V usage is TRBV9 and J usage is TRBJ2-2; D possibly corresponds to TRBD1 (6 bases). This CDR3 is CASSVVGALTGELFF. Here the CDR3 DNA reads TGTGCCAGCAGCGTAGTGGGGGCGCTCACCGGGGAGCTGTTTTTT.